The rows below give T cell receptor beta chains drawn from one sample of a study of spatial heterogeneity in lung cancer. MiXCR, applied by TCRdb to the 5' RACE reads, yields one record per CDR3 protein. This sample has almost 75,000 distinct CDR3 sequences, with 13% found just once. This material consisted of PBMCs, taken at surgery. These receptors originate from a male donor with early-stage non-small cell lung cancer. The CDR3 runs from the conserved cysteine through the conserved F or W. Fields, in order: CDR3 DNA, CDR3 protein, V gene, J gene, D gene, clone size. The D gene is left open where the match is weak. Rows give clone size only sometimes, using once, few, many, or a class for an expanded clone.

TGTGCCAGCAGCTTAGAGGGGTTCGGCGAGCAGTACTTC	CASSLEGFGEQYF	TRBV11-2	TRBJ2-7	-	-
TGTGCCACCAGTTCGGTCGGAGATACGCAGTATTTT	CATSSVGDTQYF	TRBV24-1	TRBJ2-3	-	few
TGTGCCAGTAGTAATTCCGGGACTAGCTCAGATACGCAGTATTTT	CASSNSGTSSDTQYF	TRBV19	TRBJ2-3	TRBD2	few
TGTGCCAGCAGCTTAGATTCGGGCGGGAGGGCAGTCGAGCAGTACTTC	CASSLDSGGRAVEQYF	TRBV11-2	TRBJ2-7	TRBD2	-
TGTGCCAGCAGCCTTTGGCGGGGGGGACCCAATGAGCAGTTCTTC	CASSLWRGGPNEQFF	TRBV3-1	TRBJ2-1	TRBD2	many
TGCGCCAGCAGCCCTGGAGGACTTGCTAGCACAGATACGCAGTATTTT	CASSPGGLASTDTQYF	TRBV5-1	TRBJ2-3	-	-
TGTGCCAGCTCACCGCCGTGGGGCACAGATACGCAGTATTTT	CASSPPWGTDTQYF	TRBV18	TRBJ2-3	-	many
TGCGCCAGCAGCTTTGAAATCTCCTACGAGCAGTACTTC	CASSFEISYEQYF	TRBV5-1	TRBJ2-7	-	-
TGCGCCAGCAGCCACCCAGGGGGCGGGGGTTACGAGCAGTACTTC	CASSHPGGGGYEQYF	TRBV4-1	TRBJ2-7	-	many
TGCGCCAGCAGCCAAGTACGTCAATTGAACACTGAAGCTTTCTTT	CASSQVRQLNTEAFF	TRBV4-1	TRBJ1-1	-	-
TGCAGTGCTAGTAGTAACACCGGGGAGCTGTTTTTT	CSASSNTGELFF	TRBV20-1	TRBJ2-2	-	many
TGTGCCAGCGGGGCTGAACGGGGCGAGCAGTACTTC	CASGAERGEQYF	TRBV9	TRBJ2-7	-	many
TGTGCCAGCAGTGATGGGCCAGGGGAAGCCGGGGAGCTGTTTTTT	CASSDGPGEAGELFF	TRBV6-4	TRBJ2-2	-	many
TGTGCCAGCTCACCAACCCGGGCCCACGAGCAGTACTTC	CASSPTRAHEQYF	TRBV18	TRBJ2-7	-	few
TGTGCCAGCAGCTTAACGGGACTCGCGACCACTGAAGCTTTCTTT	CASSLTGLATTEAFF	TRBV11-1	TRBJ1-1	-	few
TGTGCCAGCAGCCAAAGGACTAGCTCCTACAATGAGCAGTTCTTC	CASSQRTSSYNEQFF	TRBV11-1	TRBJ2-1	TRBD2	few